This TCR beta chain was documented in a study of shared clonotypes between healthy human individuals. Study-wide results and caveats: Rarefaction revealed incomplete sorted-subset sequencing despite large depth.

Notes on this clone: As yet, its antigen is unknown.

Caucasian adults living in Nashville, Tennessee, provided all samples. In the original analysis: With immunoSEQ giving junction-only sequences and no quality scores, filtering differed. Some clones are missing from TCRdb's copy, which holds only in-frame ones; the method was immunoSEQ multiplex PCR. That table furnishes V, J and clone size, whereas the DNA furnished D and trimming. The sample has over a million clones, 65% to 80% seen once. This CDR3 spans 15 amino acids. CDR1 and CDR2 (germline): SGHTA, FQGNSA. Trimming removed 1 base from V and 7 bases from J; junction bases left unmatched: 7. This chain connects TRBV7-2 to TRBJ2-3; TRBD1 agrees at 8 bases. This clonotype originated in a man aged 18-30 years in good health. Material for sequencing was memory CD4+ T cells sorted from blood. Specified subset: CD45RA-negative fraction. Written as DNA, the CDR3 is TGTGCCAGCAGCTTAGTGCAGGGGGCTAGGAATACGCAGTATTTT. It codes for CASSLVQGARNTQYF.